The TCR beta chain under discussion was sequenced for a study of blood T cell repertoires in COVID-19. Study-wide background: Material from acute and convalescent COVID-19 was sourced from the United States, Italy and Spain. Nucleic acid was either cDNA or gDNA, and it came from T cells, B-cell-depleted T cells, or PBMCs.

The CDR3 has 15 amino acids. V shed 2 bases and J 11 bases; nucleotides not matched to a gene: 11. Germline loops: CDR1 MNHEY, CDR2 SMNVEV (reference sequence). In the authors' workflow: Estimation of nucleated cell counts was performed using reference gene primer amplification. Clones were read by immunoSEQ multiplex PCR, and TCRdb kept only the in-frame ones, dropping some. Clone size and V and J calls were adopted from that table, with D and trimming inferred from the DNA. Here the sample spans 150,000 to 200,000 clones, roughly three quarters being singletons. The V and J genes are TRBV27 and TRBJ2-3, with 9 positions matching TRBD2. Sequenced input: peripheral blood. The receptor comes from a man in his sixties with active or convalescent COVID-19. This CDR3 is CASSLGASGISRQYF. The CDR3 coding sequence is TGTGCCAGCAGTTTAGGGGCTAGCGGGATTTCAAGGCAGTATTTT.